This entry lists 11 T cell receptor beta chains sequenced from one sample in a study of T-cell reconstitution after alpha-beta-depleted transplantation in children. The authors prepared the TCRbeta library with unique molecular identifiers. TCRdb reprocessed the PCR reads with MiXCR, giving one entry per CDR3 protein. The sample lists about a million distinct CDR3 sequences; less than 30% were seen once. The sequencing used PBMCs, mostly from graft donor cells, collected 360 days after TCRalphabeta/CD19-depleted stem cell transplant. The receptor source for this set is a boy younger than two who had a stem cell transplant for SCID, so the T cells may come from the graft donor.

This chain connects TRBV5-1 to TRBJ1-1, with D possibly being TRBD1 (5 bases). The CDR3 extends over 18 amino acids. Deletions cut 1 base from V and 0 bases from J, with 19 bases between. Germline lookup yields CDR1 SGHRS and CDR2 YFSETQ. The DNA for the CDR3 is TGCGCCAGCAGCTTGTACGGGGGACGGAGTCTCTTGAACACTGAAGCTTTCTTT. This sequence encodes CASSLYGGRSLLNTEAFF.

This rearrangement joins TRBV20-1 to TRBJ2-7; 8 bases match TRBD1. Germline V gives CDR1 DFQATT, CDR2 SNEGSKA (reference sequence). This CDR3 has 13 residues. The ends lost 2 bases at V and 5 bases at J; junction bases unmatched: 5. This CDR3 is CSARNRGRNEQYF. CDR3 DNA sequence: TGCAGTGCTAGAAACAGGGGGAGGAACGAGCAGTACTTC.

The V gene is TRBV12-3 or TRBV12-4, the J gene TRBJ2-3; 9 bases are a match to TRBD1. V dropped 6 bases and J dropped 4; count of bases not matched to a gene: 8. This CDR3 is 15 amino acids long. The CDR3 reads CASSLGDRVPDTQYF. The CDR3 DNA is TGTGCCAGCAGCCTGGGGGACAGGGTACCAGATACGCAGTATTTT.

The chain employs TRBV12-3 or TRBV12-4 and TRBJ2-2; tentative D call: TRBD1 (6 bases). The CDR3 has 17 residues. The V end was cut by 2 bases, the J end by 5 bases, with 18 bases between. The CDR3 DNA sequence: TGTGCCAGCAGTTTATTTCAGGGGTCCCTGAAGACCGGGGAGCTGTTTTTT. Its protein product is CASSLFQGSLKTGELFF.

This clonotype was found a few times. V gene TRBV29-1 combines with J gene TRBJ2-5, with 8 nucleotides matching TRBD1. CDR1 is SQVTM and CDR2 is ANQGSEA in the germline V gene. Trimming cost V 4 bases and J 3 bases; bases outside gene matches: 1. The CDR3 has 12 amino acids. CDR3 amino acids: CSVGTGKETQYF. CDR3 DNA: TGCAGCGTTGGGACAGGGAAAGAGACCCAGTACTTC.

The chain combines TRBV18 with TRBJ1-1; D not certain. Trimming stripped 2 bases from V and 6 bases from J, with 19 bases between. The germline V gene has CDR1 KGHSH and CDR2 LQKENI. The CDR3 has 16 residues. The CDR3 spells CASSPSAGTLYPEAFF. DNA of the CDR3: TGTGCCAGCTCACCATCAGCAGGTACACTGTACCCTGAAGCTTTCTTT.

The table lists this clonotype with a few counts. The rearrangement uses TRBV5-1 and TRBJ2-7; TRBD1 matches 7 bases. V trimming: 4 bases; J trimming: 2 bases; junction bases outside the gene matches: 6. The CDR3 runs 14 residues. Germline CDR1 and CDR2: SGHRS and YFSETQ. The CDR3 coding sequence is TGCGCCAGCAGCCCCGAGACAGGGCCCTACGAGCAGTACTTC. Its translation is CASSPETGPYEQYF.

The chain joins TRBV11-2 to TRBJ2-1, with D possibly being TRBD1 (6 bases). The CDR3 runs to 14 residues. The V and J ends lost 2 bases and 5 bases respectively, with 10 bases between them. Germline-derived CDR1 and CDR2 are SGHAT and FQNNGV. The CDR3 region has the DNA TGTGCCAGCAGCTTATACAGGGTTAACAATGAGCAGTTCTTC. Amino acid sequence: CASSLYRVNNEQFF. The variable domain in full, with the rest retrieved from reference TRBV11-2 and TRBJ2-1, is EAGVAQSPRYKIIEKRQSVAFWCNPISGHATLYWYQQILGQGPKLLIQFQNNGVVDDSQLPKDRFSAERLKGVDSTLKIQPAKLEDSAVYLCASSLYRVNNEQFFGPGTRLTVL.

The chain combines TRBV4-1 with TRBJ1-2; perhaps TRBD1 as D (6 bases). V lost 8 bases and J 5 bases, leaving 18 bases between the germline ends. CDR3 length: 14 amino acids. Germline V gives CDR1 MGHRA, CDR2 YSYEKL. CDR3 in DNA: TGCGCCAGCGGTCAGGGGACACAGTTATATGGCTACACCTTC. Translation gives CASGQGTQLYGYTF.

The CDR3 DNA is TGTGCCAGCAGTGAAGCGCTGGCTACCTCCTACAATGAGCAGTTCTTC. Translated: CASSEALATSYNEQFF. This chain connects TRBV2 to TRBJ2-1; D not resolved. The V and J ends lost 0 bases and 0 bases respectively, with 9 bases between them. The CDR3 loop spans 16 amino acids. The V gene's germline CDR1 is SNHLY and CDR2 FYNNEI.

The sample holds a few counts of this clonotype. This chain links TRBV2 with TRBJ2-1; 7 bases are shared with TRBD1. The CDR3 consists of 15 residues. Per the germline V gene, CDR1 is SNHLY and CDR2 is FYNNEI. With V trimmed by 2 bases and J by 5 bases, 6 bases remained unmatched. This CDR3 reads CASSERGHLNNEQFF. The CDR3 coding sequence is TGTGCCAGCAGTGAAAGGGGGCATCTAAACAATGAGCAGTTCTTC.